The 19 T cell receptor beta chains given below trace back to one sample, sequenced in a study of blood T cell repertoires in COVID-19. Assay used: immunoSEQ multiplex PCR; TCRdb lists only in-frame clones, some missing. The repertoire holds around 92,000 clones, with less than 85% as singletons. The sample taken for sequencing was peripheral blood. These receptors were collected from a man aged 70 or older with COVID-19, enrolled during active disease.

The chain couples TRBV18 to TRBJ1-4, with D tentatively TRBD1 (5 bases). Germline V CDR1 and CDR2: KGHSH, LQKENI. V was clipped by 4 bases and J by 3 bases, with 12 bases between them. This CDR3 is built from 15 residues. CDR3 DNA: TGTGCCAGCTCACGTACGGGGGGTTCTAATGAAAAACTGTTTTTT. Protein: CASSRTGGSNEKLFF.

DNA of the CDR3: TGCAGCGTTGAAGGAGAACCAAAGGAAGCGGGGTTCAGCTCCTACGAGCAGTACTTC. It is translated as CSVEGEPKEAGFSSYEQYF. The gene calls are TRBV29-1 and TRBJ2-7; TRBD2 aligns across 7 bases. CDR3 length equals 19 residues. Germline V gives CDR1 SQVTM, CDR2 ANQGSEA. The V segment lost 1 base and the J segment 0 bases; nucleotides outside the gene matches: 18.

The chain recombines TRBV7-3 with TRBJ2-3, with D hard to call. CDR3 length: 15 amino acids. Deletions cut 0 bases from V and 0 bases from J, with 7 bases between. The germline gives CDR1 SGHTA, CDR2 FQGTGA. The CDR3 DNA reads as TGTGCCAGCAGCTTAACGCGACTTAGCACAGATACGCAGTATTTT. This gives the protein CASSLTRLSTDTQYF.

The rearrangement joins TRBV30 to TRBJ2-3, with 10 bases aligning to TRBD2. V trimming: 1 base; J trimming: 8 bases; junction bases outside the gene matches: 9. CDR3 length: 15 amino acids. CDR1 GTSNPN and CDR2 SVGIG come from the germline V gene (reference sequence). CDR3 sequence reads: CAWSDGGLAGVTQYF. Here the CDR3 DNA reads TGTGCCTGGAGTGATGGCGGGCTAGCGGGAGTTACGCAGTATTTT. The full variable domain, in which reference TRBV30 and TRBJ2-3 provide the parts outside the CDR3, is SQTIHQWPATLVQPVGSPLSLECTVEGTSNPNLYWYRQAAGRGLQLLFYSVGIGQISSEVPQNLSASRPQDRQFILSSKKLLLSDSGFYLCAWSDGGLAGVTQYFGPGTRLTVL.

The genes are TRBV9 and TRBJ2-7; the match to TRBD2 covers 11 bases. V was clipped by 4 bases and J by 7 bases; unmatched bases: 10. Germline CDR1 SGDLS, CDR2 YYNGEE. CDR3 length: 15 amino acids. The CDR3 sequence: CASSPSLAGGSEQYF. In DNA form, the CDR3 reads TGTGCCAGCAGCCCCTCCCTAGCGGGAGGAAGTGAGCAGTACTTC. Full variable domain (rest looked up from reference TRBV9 and TRBJ2-7): DSGVTQTPKHLITATGQRVTLRCSPRSGDLSVYWYQQSLDQGLQFLIQYYNGEERAKGNILERFSAQQFPDLHSELNLSSLELGDSALYFCASSPSLAGGSEQYFGPGTRLTVT.

The chain links TRBV7-2 to TRBJ1-3; D uncertain. CDR1 and CDR2 (germline): SGHTA, FQGNSA. Deletions cut 6 bases from V and 0 bases from J, with 9 bases between. CDR3 size: 14 residues. CDR3 in amino acids: CASRIQSSGNTIYF. The CDR3 bases are TGTGCCAGCAGAATACAGAGCTCTGGAAACACCATATATTTT.

The chain is built from TRBV12-5 and TRBJ1-1, with D perhaps matching TRBD1 (6 bases). This CDR3 is 15 amino acids long. V was shortened by 5 bases and J by 3 bases, with 16 bases between the two germline ends. Germline assignment: CDR1 LGHNT and CDR2 FRNRAP. Written as DNA, the CDR3 is TGTGCTAGTGGTAATGGGGGGGCTTTGGACACTGAAGCTTTCTTT. This translates into CASGNGGALDTEAFF.

The rearrangement uses TRBV6-5 and TRBJ1-3; no firm D call. The V end was cut by 3 bases, the J end by 0 bases, with 6 bases between. Per germline, CDR1 MNHEY and CDR2 SVGAGI. The length of the CDR3 is 14 residues. The CDR3 loop is CASSYAFSGNTIYF. In nucleotides, the CDR3 is TGTGCCAGCAGTTATGCGTTCTCTGGAAACACCATATATTTT.

The chain uses TRBV18 and TRBJ2-1; D ambiguous. Trimming pared 3 bases from V and 6 bases from J, leaving 9 bases between. Germline lookup yields CDR1 KGHSH and CDR2 LQKENI. The CDR3 runs 13 residues. CDR3 sequence (DNA): TGTGCCAGCTCACCCACTCGCCTCAATGAGCAGTTCTTC. It translates to CASSPTRLNEQFF.

In its sample, this clone was seen many times. This chain connects TRBV28 to TRBJ2-6, with 9 bases aligning to TRBD1. Germline V gene data show CDR1 as MDHEN and CDR2 as SYDVKM. V shed 9 bases, J shed 0 bases, and the junction held 3 bases outside the gene matches. The CDR3 contains 15 residues. CDR3 in amino acids: CASRTGASGANVLTF. CDR3 DNA: TGTGCCAGTAGGACAGGGGCCTCTGGGGCCAACGTCCTGACTTTC. Complete variable domain (other parts from reference TRBV28 and TRBJ2-6): DVKVTQSSRYLVKRTGEKVFLECVQDMDHENMFWYRQDPGLGLRLIYFSYDVKMKEKGDIPEGYSVSREKKERFSLILESASTNQTSMYLCASRTGASGANVLTFGAGSRLTVL.

The V and J genes are TRBV11-1 and TRBJ1-1; D perhaps matches TRBD1 (5 bases). The V gene's germline CDR1 is SGHAT and CDR2 FQDESV (reference sequence). The CDR3 is 16 residues long. Trimming removed 2 bases at V and 1 base at J, with 14 bases between. DNA for the CDR3: TGTGCCAGCAGCTTATGGGGGTCGGGAGAGAACACTGAAGCTTTCTTT. It codes for CASSLWGSGENTEAFF.

The V and J genes are TRBV10-3 and TRBJ2-3; 9 positions match TRBD2. CDR3 length equals 16 residues. The V gene's germline CDR1 is ENHRY and CDR2 SYGVKD. V lost 4 bases and J lost 8; bases outside the gene matches: 13. CDR3: CAISAISGRVGGTQYF. The CDR3 nucleotides read TGTGCCATCAGTGCCATTAGCGGGAGAGTCGGAGGTACGCAGTATTTT.

V and J are TRBV4-2 and TRBJ2-3, with TRBD2 as a possible D gene (6 bases). V lost 4 bases, J lost 4 bases, and 18 bases lay in between. The CDR3 contains 16 residues. Germline CDR1 and CDR2: LGHNA and YNFKEQ. The CDR3 region has the DNA TGTGCCAGCAGCCGAACGGGGGTGCCTTTTTCAGATACGCAGTATTTT. Translated, it gives CASSRTGVPFSDTQYF.

This chain links TRBV24-1 with TRBJ2-7; 8 bases match TRBD2. The V gene's germline CDR1 is KGHDR and CDR2 SFDVKD. The CDR3 has 12 amino acids. V lost 12 bases to trimming and J lost 0 bases; unmatched junction nucleotides: 3. CDR3 protein: CAPGGPSYEQYF. CDR3 bases: TGTGCCCCGGGGGGGCCCTCCTACGAGCAGTACTTC.

The rearrangement uses TRBV7-2 and TRBJ2-5; 12 positions match TRBD1. J was trimmed by 4 bases and V by 5 bases; bases with no gene match: 8. Germline assignment: CDR1 SGHTA and CDR2 FQGNSA. This CDR3 contains 16 residues. Here the CDR3 DNA reads TGTGCCAGCAGCATCAGGGGGACAGGGGGCGGAGAGACCCAGTACTTC. Its protein is CASSIRGTGGGETQYF.

The V call is TRBV18, the J call TRBJ2-5; D is unclear. This CDR3 comprises 12 residues. The V and J ends lost 3 bases and 2 bases respectively, with 4 bases between them. Per the germline V gene, CDR1 is KGHSH and CDR2 is LQKENI. CDR3 sequence (DNA): TGTGCCAGCTCACCCACACAAGAGACCCAGTACTTC. This translates into CASSPTQETQYF. Full variable domain (remainder filled in from reference TRBV18 and TRBJ2-5): NAGVMQNPRHLVRRRGQEARLRCSPMKGHSHVYWYRQLPEEGLKFMVYLQKENIIDESGMPKERFSAEFPKEGPSILRIQQVVRGDSAAYFCASSPTQETQYFGPGTRLLVL.

CDR3: CASSLSGHRGTEAFF. Written as DNA, the CDR3 is TGCGCCAGCAGCTTGTCTGGACACCGAGGAACTGAAGCTTTCTTT. This chain links TRBV5-1 with TRBJ1-1; D perhaps matches TRBD1 (5 bases). The V gene lost 1 base and the J gene lost 5 bases, with 15 bases spanning the gap. The germline gives CDR1 SGHRS, CDR2 YFSETQ. This CDR3 region has 15 residues. Looking up the rest from reference TRBV5-1 and TRBJ1-1 gives the full variable domain: KAGVTQTPRYLIKTRGQQVTLSCSPISGHRSVSWYQQTPGQGLQFLFEYFSETQRNKGNFPGRFSGRQFSNSRSEMNVSTLELGDSALYLCASSLSGHRGTEAFFGQGTRLTVV.

The genes are TRBV6-6 and TRBJ1-6; TRBD1 might be the D (5 bases). Germline CDR1 and CDR2: MNHNY and SVGAGI (reference sequence). Trimming stripped 8 bases from V and 6 bases from J, with 11 bases between. This CDR3 is 13 amino acids long. As DNA, the CDR3 is TGTGCCAGCTCACGACAGACTAATTCACCCCTCCACTTT. Its protein is CASSRQTNSPLHF.

The chain carries TRBV6-2 or TRBV6-3 and TRBJ2-7, with 9 nucleotides matching TRBD1. The CDR3 is 16 amino acids. V lost 2 bases, J lost 5 bases, and 10 bases stayed unmatched. Germline CDR1 and CDR2: MNHEY and SVGEGT. The CDR3 here is CASSYGGRDRVHEQYF. The CDR3 DNA is TGTGCCAGCAGTTACGGGGGCCGGGACAGGGTCCACGAGCAGTACTTC.